This TCR beta chain originates from a study of regulatory T cells in long-lasting Graves disease. The CDR3 totals 16 residues. CDR1 and CDR2 (germline): SEHNR, FQNEAQ (reference sequence). V trimming: 5 bases; J trimming: 3 bases; junction bases outside the gene matches: 7. Relying on iRepertoire HTBI primers and Arm-PCR of CDR3 regions, the team built TCR beta libraries. TCRdb recomputed calls from the multiplex PCR reads with MiXCR, one row per CDR3 protein. The sample includes approximately 490,000 distinct CDR3 sequences, about 17% of them seen just once. Sample time point: newly diagnosed GD, antithyroid drugs for less than 3 months. PBMC-derived RNA was used for the TCR library. This clonotype showed up many times. A further study also used this sample, focusing on T cells in Graves' hyperthyroidism and ophthalmopathy. According to that study: Onset of ophthalmopathy came a median approximately 6 months after the model predicted it.

This chain uses TRBV7-9 with TRBJ2-5; TRBD2 agrees at 12 bases. The sequence derives from a man aged 35 to 55 with Graves disease. Sequences were derived from peripheral blood mononuclear cells (PBMCs), sampled at new diagnosis, from a patient treated with antithyroid drugs. DNA for the CDR3: TGTGCCAGCAGCCGGACTAGCGGGGCCCTGAAAGAGACCCAGTACTTC. Its translation: CASSRTSGALKETQYF.